This T cell receptor (beta chain) was documented in a study of cytomegalovirus exposure and HLA in healthy donors. The study, taken as a whole, reports: TCR beta sequences reportedly predicted most subjects' HLA-A and HLA-B alleles accurately. The study had only CMV serostatus as immune exposure information. A later analysis linked a missense DCLRE1C variant to TCR beta V- and J-gene trimming.

Of note for this clone: No antigen is known for it.

Vbeta (60) and Jbeta (13) primers were used in the PCR. Sequencing was performed with immunoSEQ multiplex PCR; in TCRdb, only in-frame clones are kept and a portion is missing. The sample holds 35,000 to 40,000 clones, more than 85% seen once. CDR3 length equals 17 residues. V lost 5 bases and J lost 2, with 22 bases in between. CDR1 is SGHNT and CDR2 is YENEEA in the germline V gene. The sequenced sample consisted of PBMCs. The chain carries TRBV11-3 and TRBJ2-7, with a tentative D call TRBD1 (8 bases). The receptor's source is a woman younger than 30 in good health and CMV-seronegative. The CDR3 DNA reads TGTGCCAGCAGCGAACGACGGGGGGACAGGCGACCCTACGAGCAGTACTTC. Amino acids: CASSERRGDRRPYEQYF.